This TCR beta chain appears in the sequencing data of a study of response to subunit inactivated influenza vaccine. Study findings and constraints: There was a suggestion from the authors that each seasonal influenza vaccination recruits few new T cells.

TCRdb re-called the RT-PCR reads through MiXCR, storing one row per CDR3 protein. This sample carries some 800,000 distinct CDR3 sequences, 21% of them seen once, and the ten largest clones take around 9.6%. Ten or more counts support this clonotype. Its specificity is not known. With V trimmed by 6 bases and J by 5 bases, 9 bases remained unmatched. CDR3 length: 14 amino acids. The receptor was derived from a man aged 45-65 years who received an inactivated influenza vaccine. The J gene is TRBJ2-7, the V gene TRBV12-3 or TRBV12-4, with 8 positions matching TRBD1. This sample comprised PBMCs from blood, obtained about 5 days after vaccination. The CDR3 protein is CASSLGQGPDEQYF. Written as DNA, the CDR3 is TGTGCCAGCAGCCTCGGACAGGGACCCGACGAGCAGTACTTC.